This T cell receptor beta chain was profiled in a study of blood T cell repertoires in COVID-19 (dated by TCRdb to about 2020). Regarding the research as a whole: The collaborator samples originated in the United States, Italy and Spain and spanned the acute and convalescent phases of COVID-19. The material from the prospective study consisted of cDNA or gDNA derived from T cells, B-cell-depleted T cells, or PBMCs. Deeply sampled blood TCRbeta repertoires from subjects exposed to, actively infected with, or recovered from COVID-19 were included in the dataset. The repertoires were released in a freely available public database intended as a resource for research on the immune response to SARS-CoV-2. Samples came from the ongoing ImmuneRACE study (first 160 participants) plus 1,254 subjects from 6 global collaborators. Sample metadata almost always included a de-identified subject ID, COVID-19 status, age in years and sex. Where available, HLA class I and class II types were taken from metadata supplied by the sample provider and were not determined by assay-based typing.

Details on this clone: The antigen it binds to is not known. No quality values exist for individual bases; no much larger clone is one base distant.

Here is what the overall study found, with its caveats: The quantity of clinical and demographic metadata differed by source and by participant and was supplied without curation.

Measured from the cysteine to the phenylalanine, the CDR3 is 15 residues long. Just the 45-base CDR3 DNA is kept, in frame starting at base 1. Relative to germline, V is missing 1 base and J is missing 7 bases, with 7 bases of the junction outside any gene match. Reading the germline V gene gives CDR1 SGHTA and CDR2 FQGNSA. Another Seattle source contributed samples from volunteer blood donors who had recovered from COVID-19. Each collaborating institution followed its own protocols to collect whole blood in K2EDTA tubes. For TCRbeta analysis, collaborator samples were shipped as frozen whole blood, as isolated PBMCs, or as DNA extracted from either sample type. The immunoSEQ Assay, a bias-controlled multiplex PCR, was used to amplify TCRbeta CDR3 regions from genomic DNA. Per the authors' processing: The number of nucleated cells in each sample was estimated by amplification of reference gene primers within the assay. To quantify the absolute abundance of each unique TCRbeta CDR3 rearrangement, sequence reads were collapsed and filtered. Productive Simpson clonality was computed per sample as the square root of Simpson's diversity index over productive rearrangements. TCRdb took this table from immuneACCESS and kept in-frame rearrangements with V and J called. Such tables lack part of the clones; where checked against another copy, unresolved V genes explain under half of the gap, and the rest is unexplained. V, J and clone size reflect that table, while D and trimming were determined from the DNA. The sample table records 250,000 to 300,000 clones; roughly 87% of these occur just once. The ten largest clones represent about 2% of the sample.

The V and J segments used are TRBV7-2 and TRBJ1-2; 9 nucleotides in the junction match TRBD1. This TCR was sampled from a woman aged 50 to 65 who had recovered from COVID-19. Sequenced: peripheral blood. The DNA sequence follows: TGTGCCAGCAGCTTAGGGGGGACAGGGTTCCTTGGCTACACCTTC. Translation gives CASSLGGTGFLGYTF. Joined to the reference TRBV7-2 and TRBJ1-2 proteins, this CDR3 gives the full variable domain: GAGVSQSPSNKVTEKGKDVELRCDPISGHTALYWYRQSLGQGLEFLIYFQGNSAPDKSGLPSDRFSAERTGGSVSTLTIQRTQQEDSAVYLCASSLGGTGFLGYTFGSGTRLTVV.